The present TCR beta chain was sequenced within a study of T cell repertoires in cytomegalovirus infection. About the research overall: CMV infection and matching HLA type were both indicated by public TCR beta signatures.

Germline V gene sequence: CDR1 SGHVS, CDR2 FNYEAQ. The length of the CDR3 is 13 residues. The V gene lost 6 bases and the J gene lost 0 bases, with 9 bases spanning the gap. One entry per CDR3 protein, called by TCRdb with MiXCR from the reads. In the table there are 200,000 to 250,000 distinct CDR3 sequences, roughly 20% of which are singletons. Study-level points and caveats: Dominant in the ex vivo response were TCR beta clonotypes restricted by HLA-C and specific for CMV. Accumulated public TCR beta family frequency recognized individuals carrying CMV together with the relevant HLA.

In its sample, this clonotype was seen many times. Its antigen is not known. The origin of this receptor is a human donor in good health (CMV status not recorded). Some clones in this sample may be carry-over from other donors' samples. Sequenced input: CD8+ T cells from PBMCs. V usage is TRBV7-6 and J usage is TRBJ2-7; TRBD1 is a possible D gene (5 bases). The CDR3 protein is CASRQDLSYEQYF. Written as DNA, the CDR3 is TGTGCCAGCAGACAGGATCTCTCCTACGAGCAGTACTTC.